This T cell receptor beta chain emerged from a study of beta chain features in type 1 diabetes. Overall study findings and caveats: All four CD4+ subsets from Type 1 diabetes patients carried moderately but significantly shorter TCRB CDR3s. The cDNA sequencing approach could over-represent high-TCR-expressing cells. VDJ junctions from patients with type 1 diabetes contained fewer insertions and more deletions.

The sequenced template was cDNA made from the entire isolated RNA. Generated by immunoSEQ multiplex PCR, the TCRdb table keeps only in-frame clones and is missing some. The sample includes some 120,000 clones, around 16% of them seen just once. This clone was observed a handful of times. Its cognate antigen is unknown. At the DNA level, this CDR3 is encoded by other sequences in the same sample as well. Heparinised blood was drawn once per donor, averaging about 116 mL. CD4+ naive, central memory, regulatory and stem cell-like memory subsets were isolated by sorting on CD45RO/CCR7/CD25/CD127/CD95/CD27. V was cut by 3 bases and J by 2 bases, with 8 bases left in between. Per the germline V gene, CDR1 is GTSNPN and CDR2 is SVGIG (reference sequence). This CDR3 has 13 amino acids.

Sequences were obtained from central memory CD4+ T cells from blood. The sequence was collected from a young man with type 1 diabetes. The rearrangement links TRBV30 to TRBJ1-5, with unresolved D. The CDR3 nucleotides read TGTGCCTGGAGCGGGCAAGGCAATCAGCCCCAGCATTTT. This codes for CAWSGQGNQPQHF.